The 30 T cell receptor beta chains presented below share a single source sample, sequenced in a study of cytomegalovirus exposure and HLA in healthy donors. Primers for the PCR totalled 60 Vbeta and 13 Jbeta. Profiled with immunoSEQ multiplex PCR; TCRdb holds only in-frame clones, not every one. The data show about 130,000 clones, around 77% seen once. Sequenced: PBMCs. The receptors shown here come from a middle-aged woman in good health and CMV-seropositive.

The rearrangement joins TRBV6-1 to TRBJ2-1, with 7 bases lining up with TRBD2. Germline V CDR1 and CDR2: MNHNS, SASEGT. This CDR3 spans 16 amino acids. V lost 2 bases, J lost 4 bases, and 8 bases stayed unmatched. For the CDR3, the DNA is TGTGCCAGCAGTGAATTTAGTGGGAGGGGTTACAATGAGCAGTTCTTC. Encoded protein: CASSEFSGRGYNEQFF.

The J gene is TRBJ2-3, the V gene TRBV25-1; no clear D gene. Per the germline V gene, CDR1 is MGHDK and CDR2 is SYGVNS. The CDR3 runs to 14 residues. Between the trimmed V and J ends, which lost 2 bases and 5 bases, there was a span of 11 bases. CDR3 sequence reads: CASSEEVVVDTQYF. CDR3 coding DNA: TGTGCCAGCAGTGAAGAGGTAGTGGTAGATACGCAGTATTTT.

The J gene is TRBJ2-3, the V gene TRBV30; weak D call: TRBD2 (5 bases). Germline lookup yields CDR1 GTSNPN and CDR2 SVGIG (reference sequence). The germline V and J ends were trimmed by 2 bases and 0 bases, with 12 bases remaining between them. The CDR3 is 15 amino acids. The CDR3: CAWSPLAQSTDTQYF. CDR3 nucleotide sequence: TGTGCCTGGAGTCCTCTAGCACAAAGCACAGATACGCAGTATTTT.

This clone was counted a few times. The V call is TRBV11-2, the J call TRBJ2-1, with 14 bases lining up with TRBD2. This CDR3 has 16 amino acids. Germline loops: CDR1 SGHAT, CDR2 FQNNGV. V lost 2 bases and J lost 6; bases outside the gene matches: 3. This chain's CDR3 is CASSLSGLAGVNEQFF. CDR3 in DNA: TGTGCCAGCAGCTTATCGGGACTAGCGGGAGTCAATGAGCAGTTCTTC.

The V and J genes are TRBV5-6 and TRBJ1-1; no clear D. V was cut by 4 bases and J by 2 bases, with 18 bases left in between. The germline V gene has CDR1 SGHDT and CDR2 YYEEEE. The CDR3 loop spans 16 amino acids. Written as DNA, the CDR3 is TGTGCCAGCAGCCCCGGGCCCCCGGGGAGCAACACTGAAGCTTTCTTT. Protein sequence: CASSPGPPGSNTEAFF.

The chain is built from TRBV5-4 and TRBJ1-1; the match to TRBD1 covers 12 bases. Germline CDR1 and CDR2: SGHNT and YYREEE (reference sequence). J was trimmed by 5 bases and V by 2 bases; bases with no gene match: 10. This CDR3 region has 17 residues. CDR3 in DNA: TGTGCCAGCAGCTTTGGGGGACAGGGGGCCACAGAAACTGAAGCTTTCTTT. Amino acid sequence: CASSFGGQGATETEAFF. Using reference TRBV5-4 and TRBJ1-1 for the parts outside the CDR3, the full variable domain is ETGVTQSPTHLIKTRGQQVTLRCSSQSGHNTVSWYQQALGQGPQFIFQYYREEENGRGNFPPRFSGLQFPNYSSELNVNALELDDSALYLCASSFGGQGATETEAFFGQGTRLTVV.

V and J are TRBV6-1 and TRBJ1-1; no clear D. Germline V gives CDR1 MNHNS, CDR2 SASEGT. V lost 1 base and J lost 0, with 9 bases in between. The CDR3 consists of 15 residues. CDR3 coding DNA: TGTGCCAGCAGTGAAGAGCTTATGGTGAACACTGAAGCTTTCTTT. Translating it yields CASSEELMVNTEAFF.

The rearrangement uses TRBV28 and TRBJ2-7; no clear D. Germline assignment: CDR1 MDHEN and CDR2 SYDVKM. Trimming stripped 3 bases from V and 3 bases from J, with 6 bases between. The CDR3 has 12 residues. CDR3 coding DNA: TGTGCCAGCAGTTTGGTAGACTACGAGCAGTACTTC. Translation gives CASSLVDYEQYF.

The rearrangement links TRBV7-9 to TRBJ2-7; 9 positions agree with TRBD1. From germline, CDR1 is SEHNR and CDR2 FQNEAQ (reference sequence). The CDR3 has 14 amino acids. J gave up 7 bases and V 6 bases, and 10 bases lay outside the gene matches. CDR3 loop: CASSRTGAAGEQYF. CDR3 sequence (DNA): TGTGCCAGCAGTCGGACAGGGGCTGCTGGTGAGCAGTACTTC.

The chain carries TRBV15 and TRBJ2-5; tentative D call: TRBD2 (6 bases). Germline V lookup: CDR1 LNHNV, CDR2 YYDKDF (reference sequence). The CDR3 is made up of 15 amino acids. V was trimmed by 1 base and J by 1 base, leaving 10 bases between them. The CDR3 DNA sequence: TGTGCCACCAGCAGAGGCGGGGCCGGCCAAGAGACCCAGTACTTC. Protein sequence: CATSRGGAGQETQYF. The full variable domain, its missing parts supplied by reference TRBV15 and TRBJ2-5, is DAMVIQNPRYQVTQFGKPVTLSCSQTLNHNVMYWYQQKSSQAPKLLFHYYDKDFNNEADTPDNFQSRRPNTSFCFLDIRSPGLGDTAMYLCATSRGGAGQETQYFGPGTRLLVL.

This rearrangement joins TRBV4-1 to TRBJ2-1; D is uncertain. The CDR3 loop spans 15 amino acids. Germline V gives CDR1 MGHRA, CDR2 YSYEKL. V was clipped by 0 bases and J by 10 bases, with 16 bases between them. CDR3 amino acids: CASSQDLGPTTEQFF. DNA of the CDR3: TGCGCCAGCAGCCAAGATCTTGGGCCCACGACAGAGCAGTTCTTC.

This chain joins TRBV6-1 and TRBJ2-5, with TRBD1 as a possible D gene (5 bases). The V gene lost 6 bases and the J gene lost 5 bases, with 13 bases spanning the gap. Germline values: CDR1 MNHNS, CDR2 SASEGT. There are 13 residues in the CDR3. The CDR3 spells CASRTRVLETQYF. The CDR3 DNA is TGTGCCAGCAGGACCAGGGTACTGGAGACCCAGTACTTC.

Note on this clone: Its ends do not fully match the called genes, so a read error is possible. The identical CDR3 is also encoded by other nucleotide sequences in the sample. The chain combines TRBV5-4 with TRBJ2-3; 12 bases are a match to TRBD2. CDR1 is SGHNT, CDR2 YYREEE, per germline (reference sequence). This CDR3 comprises 17 residues. The CDR3 reads CASSSRTSGARRDTQYF. CDR3 nucleotides: TGCGCCAGCAGCTCCCGGACTAGCGGGGCACGCAGAGATACGCAGTATTTT.

The rearrangement links TRBV6-5 to TRBJ1-3; no clear D gene. Trimming pared 6 bases from V and 0 bases from J, leaving 6 bases between. Germline CDR1 is MNHEY and CDR2 is SVGAGI. The CDR3 has 13 amino acids. CDR3 loop: CASSLNSGNTIYF. The CDR3 coding sequence is TGTGCCAGCAGCCTTAACTCTGGAAACACCATATATTTT.

The chain is built from TRBV9 and TRBJ2-3; D may be TRBD1 (6 bases). V dropped 6 bases and J dropped 2 bases, with 13 bases sitting between them. The CDR3 runs 14 residues. Germline V gene data show CDR1 as SGDLS and CDR2 as YYNGEE. The CDR3 sequence is CASKQGPDTDTQYF. CDR3 bases: TGTGCCAGCAAACAGGGACCCGACACAGATACGCAGTATTTT.

The V gene is TRBV6-1, the J gene TRBJ2-7, with TRBD2 matching 8 bases. The CDR3 spans 16 residues. Germline assignment: CDR1 MNHNS and CDR2 SASEGT. The J segment lost 2 bases and the V segment lost 1 base, leaving 7 bases of the junction unmatched. The CDR3 sequence: CASSEVRTSLTYEQYF. In DNA form, the CDR3 reads TGTGCCAGCAGTGAAGTAAGGACTAGCCTAACCTACGAGCAGTACTTC.

The chain is built from TRBV9 and TRBJ2-7, with D possibly TRBD1 on 5 matching bases. The CDR3 covers 14 residues. Per the germline V gene, CDR1 is SGDLS and CDR2 is YYNGEE. V was trimmed by 2 bases and J by 0 bases, leaving 9 bases between them. In DNA, the CDR3 is TGTGCCAGCAGCGTGGACACAGTCTCCTACGAGCAGTACTTC. Encoded protein: CASSVDTVSYEQYF.

This clone was seen a single time. The gene calls are TRBV6-5 and TRBJ1-2; D possibly corresponds to TRBD1 (5 bases). The CDR3 sequence is 14 residues long. The germline V gene has CDR1 MNHEY and CDR2 SVGAGI. The V end lost 4 bases, the J end lost 4 bases, and 13 bases lay between the germline ends. The CDR3 coding sequence is TGTGCCAGCAGTTTGTCGACAGTCTTCTATGGCTACACCTTC. Translation gives CASSLSTVFYGYTF.

The chain employs TRBV30 and TRBJ1-1, with a possible D match to TRBD1 (5 bases). Trimming cost V 6 bases and J 0 bases, with 8 bases left between them. Germline loops: CDR1 GTSNPN, CDR2 SVGIG (reference sequence). This CDR3 is built from 12 residues. The CDR3 loop is CACTGMNTEAFF. The CDR3 DNA is TGTGCCTGTACAGGTATGAACACTGAAGCTTTCTTT.

This chain connects TRBV14 to TRBJ2-7; TRBD1 might be the D (6 bases). Trimming took off 4 bases at V and 0 bases at J, with 10 bases between the two ends. CDR3 length equals 14 residues. Germline lookup yields CDR1 SGHDN and CDR2 FVKESK. The CDR3 DNA follows: TGTGCCAGCAGCCGGGGGCACAACTCCTACGAGCAGTACTTC. It is translated as CASSRGHNSYEQYF.

The V and J genes are TRBV28 and TRBJ2-2, with 8 bases that match TRBD1. The CDR3 has 15 amino acids. Germline V gene data show CDR1 as MDHEN and CDR2 as SYDVKM. V shed 5 bases and J 8 bases; nucleotides not matched to a gene: 10. The CDR3 DNA sequence: TGTGCCAGCAGTCCCCCAGGGGGCCTGTCTGGGGAGCTGTTTTTT. It specifies CASSPPGGLSGELFF. Supplemented by reference TRBV28 and TRBJ2-2, the full variable domain reads DVKVTQSSRYLVKRTGEKVFLECVQDMDHENMFWYRQDPGLGLRLIYFSYDVKMKEKGDIPEGYSVSREKKERFSLILESASTNQTSMYLCASSPPGGLSGELFFGEGSRLTVL.

The chain couples TRBV11-3 to TRBJ2-6; D gene unclear. CDR3 length: 15 residues. Per the germline V gene, CDR1 is SGHNT and CDR2 is YENEEA. Trimming stripped 5 bases from V and 0 bases from J, with 8 bases between. The CDR3 nucleotides are TGTGCCAGCAGCGTCAGTAACTCTGGGGCCAACGTCCTGACTTTC. Residues: CASSVSNSGANVLTF.

In its sample, this clone was seen a few times. The chain links TRBV7-8 to TRBJ1-6; 11 bases are a match to TRBD1. This CDR3 has 15 amino acids. After removal of 4 bases from V and 8 bases from J, the junction contained 4 bases not matched to a gene. CDR1 is SGHVS, CDR2 FQNEAQ, per germline. CDR3 nucleotide sequence: TGTGCCAGCAGCTACGGACAGGGGGCCCATTCACCCCTCCACTTT. Translation: CASSYGQGAHSPLHF.

The rearrangement joins TRBV10-3 to TRBJ2-7; D is perhaps TRBD2 (5 bases). Germline lookup yields CDR1 ENHRY and CDR2 SYGVKD. The CDR3 is 12 amino acids. V gave up 1 base and J gave up 10 bases, with 11 bases separating them. CDR3 in DNA: TGTGCCATCAGTGAGTTGGAGGAGATACAGTACTTC. Amino acid sequence: CAISELEEIQYF.

CDR3 DNA sequence: TGTGCCATCAGCGGACAGGACTATGGCTACACCTTC. Translation gives CAISGQDYGYTF. The chain is built from TRBV10-3 and TRBJ1-2; TRBD1 matches at 7 bases. The junction had 1 base not matched to a gene; V was cut back by 6 bases and J by 3 bases. Per the germline V gene, CDR1 is ENHRY and CDR2 is SYGVKD. CDR3 length: 12 amino acids.

The chain combines TRBV29-1 with TRBJ2-7; D might be TRBD1 (6 bases). The V and J ends lost 5 bases and 2 bases respectively, with 13 bases between them. Germline V gene data show CDR1 as SQVTM and CDR2 as ANQGSEA. The CDR3 is made up of 13 amino acids. The CDR3 nucleotides are TGCAGCGTTACGGGACAACCCCCCTACGAGCAGTACTTC. Protein sequence: CSVTGQPPYEQYF.

The chain has TRBV30 and TRBJ1-5; D is possibly TRBD1 (6 bases). V was clipped by 4 bases and J by 5 bases, with 15 bases between them. Per the germline V gene, CDR1 is GTSNPN and CDR2 is SVGIG (reference sequence). The CDR3 is 14 amino acids. This CDR3 reads CAWTRPGGHQPQHF. The DNA of the CDR3 is TGTGCCTGGACCCGGCCGGGGGGCCATCAGCCCCAGCATTTT.

V usage is TRBV19 and J usage is TRBJ2-1; 8 nucleotides line up with TRBD2. The CDR3 spans 14 residues. V lost 10 bases and J lost 6; bases outside the gene matches: 11. CDR1 LNHDA and CDR2 SQIVND come from the germline V gene (reference sequence). CDR3 nucleotides: TGTGCCACCCGCATGGTAGCGGGATCCAATGAGCAGTTCTTC. Translated, it gives CATRMVAGSNEQFF.

V gene TRBV5-1 combines with J gene TRBJ2-5; 7 bases line up with TRBD2. The CDR3 has 15 amino acids. Trimming at V came to 4 bases and at J to 0 bases, leaving 6 bases not matched to a gene. The germline CDR1 and CDR2 sequences are SGHRS and YFSETQ. DNA for the CDR3: TGCGCCAGCAGCCTTCCGGGAGGAGACCAAGAGACCCAGTACTTC. This sequence encodes CASSLPGGDQETQYF.

The gene calls are TRBV10-3 and TRBJ1-2, with TRBD1 identical over 10 bases. V dropped 4 bases and J dropped 3; count of bases not matched to a gene: 5. Germline loops: CDR1 ENHRY, CDR2 SYGVKD. This CDR3 comprises 15 residues. CDR3 nucleotides: TGTGCCATCAGTGCGACGACAGGGGGCGACTATGGCTACACCTTC. Translating it yields CAISATTGGDYGYTF.